These T cell receptor beta chains were read from a single sample in a study of cytomegalovirus exposure and HLA in healthy donors. Here immunoSEQ multiplex PCR was the method, and the copy in TCRdb shows in-frame clones only, minus some. This sample has 99,000 or so clones; around 75% occur once, and the top ten carry 2% to 2.5%. Sample: PBMCs. These receptors were obtained from a man aged 25 to 40 in good health and CMV-seronegative. The CDR3 runs from the conserved cysteine through the conserved F or W. The order of the fields is V gene, CDR3 protein.

>TRBV19
CASSTGTSGNTIYF
>TRBV10-3
CAISGTGGNQPQHF
>TRBV5-1
CASSLEIQGYPDEAFF
>TRBV7-2
CASSQEGGQGYTF
>TRBV6-4
CASSSDREDTQYF
>TRBV19
CASRDNNQPQHF
>TRBV10-3
CAISTSGRTGELFF
>TRBV7-6
CASSLELAYNEQFF
>TRBV5-1
CASSLGPASSGEQFF
>TRBV30
CAWSVIWDNSYNEQFF
>TRBV4-2
CASSQARTGRTDTQYF
>TRBV7-2
CASSLRGGAGEQYF
>TRBV27
CASSLRQGYEQYF
>TRBV4-2
CASSPRDLAGNYEQYF
>TRBV20-1
CSAGPLLIQYF
>TRBV10-3
CALRGDTDTQYF
>TRBV6-5
CASKTAYNEQFF
>TRBV6-5
CASSYSLDLNEKLFF
>TRBV11-2
CASRAWTGRFYEQYF
>TRBV6-1
CASSQGSRTDTQYF
>TRBV2
CASSEGSRGEQPQHF
>TRBV19
CASSATDRGEQTQYF
>TRBV6-1
CASSEVAVTEAFF
>TRBV9
CASSVEQGFYNEQFF
>TRBV28
CASRVPGQGFQYF
>TRBV10-1
CASSNGVF
>TRBV19
CASSIQTWEKLFF
>TRBV7-2
CASSSAYEQYF
>TRBV10-3
CAISGQLAVQETQYF
>TRBV10-3
CAIRRQGAYEQYF
>TRBV6-6
CASSYPDRSYNEQFF
>TRBV13
CASSFGPALLAGVGEQYF
>TRBV28
CASSRSWARGMNTEAFF
>TRBV9
CASSGGGSYNEQFF
>TRBV5-1
CASTAAWDSRETQYF
>TRBV30
CAWGTGNSPLHF